A selection of T cell receptor beta chains follows, all from one sample in a study of blood T cell repertoires in COVID-19. TCRdb's table, derived via immunoSEQ multiplex PCR, lists solely in-frame clones and lacks some. Among some 200,000 clones, roughly 80% were seen once, and the ten largest hold 3%. The specimen was peripheral blood. These receptors came from a woman between 25 and 40 years old who had recovered from COVID-19. Each CDR3 is given with its conserved first and last residue. D genes are given only for firm matches. Only part of the rows carry a size: once, few, many, or a class if the clone is expanded.

size	D	length	V	J	DNA	CDR3
-	-	15	TRBV19	TRBJ2-5	TGTGCCAGTAGTCCTATGAACCGGTCCCCAGAGACCCAGTACTTC	CASSPMNRSPETQYF
-	TRBD1	15	TRBV14	TRBJ1-4	TGTGCCAGCAGCTTCCACAGGGGGCAGAATGAAAAACTGTTTTTT	CASSFHRGQNEKLFF
-	TRBD2	16	TRBV18	TRBJ2-1	TGTGCCAGCTCACCGGCGACTAGCGGGCTATACAATGAGCAGTTCTTC	CASSPATSGLYNEQFF
-	TRBD2	24	TRBV12-5	TRBJ2-5	TGTGCTAGTGGTTTGGTTTTTCTGGACGTCGGCTTTTTAGCGGGGGATCCTGTTCGAAAGACCCAGTACTTC	CASGLVFLDVGFLAGDPVRKTQYF
-	-	12	TRBV30	TRBJ2-1	TGTGCCTGGAGTGAATCCGGCAATGAGCAGTTCTTC	CAWSESGNEQFF
once	-	15	TRBV11-2	TRBJ2-1	TGTGCCAGCAGCCCCCCCCCAGGGGAGCGGTGGAAGCAGTTCTTC	CASSPPPGERWKQFF
-	-	14	TRBV6-5	TRBJ1-1	TGTGCCAGCAGTTTCGGGACACTGAACACTGAAGCTTTCTTT	CASSFGTLNTEAFF
-	-	17	TRBV24-1	TRBJ2-7	TGTGCCACCAGTGATTTGCAACTTCGGCGGGAAACCTACGAGCAGTACTTC	CATSDLQLRRETYEQYF
once	TRBD1	16	TRBV18	TRBJ1-5	TGTGCCAGCTCACCCCCGGGACAGCGTAGCAATCAGCCCCAGCATTTT	CASSPPGQRSNQPQHF
few	-	12	TRBV7-2	TRBJ1-2	TGTGCCAGCAGCTTCGCGGACTATGGCTACACCTTC	CASSFADYGYTF
-	-	14	TRBV28	TRBJ1-5	TGTGCCAGCGCCAGGGTCAATGGCAATCAGCCCCAGCATTTT	CASARVNGNQPQHF
-	-	15	TRBV11-2	TRBJ1-4	TGTGCCAGCAGCTTTCGGGGGGCGGGAGGAGAAAAACTGTTTTTT	CASSFRGAGGEKLFF
-	TRBD2	15	TRBV6-5	TRBJ2-5	TGTGCCAGCAGTCGCACCCTAGCGGGAGAAGAGACCCAGTACTTC	CASSRTLAGEETQYF
-	-	13	TRBV7-2	TRBJ2-3	TGTGCCAGCAGCTTAGCGTACACAGATACGCAGTATTTT	CASSLAYTDTQYF
-	TRBD2	14	TRBV27	TRBJ2-7	TGTGCCAGCAGTTTCTTCGGGGGGGCTTACGAGCAGTACTTC	CASSFFGGAYEQYF
-	TRBD2	17	TRBV28	TRBJ2-2	TGTGCCAGCAGTTTATGGAGGCTAGCGGGAGGGCCCGGGGAGCTGTTTTTT	CASSLWRLAGGPGELFF
-	-	16	TRBV7-3	TRBJ1-1	TGTGCCAGCAGCTTAAGTGGTCAGGGATCCAGCACTGAAGCTTTCTTT	CASSLSGQGSSTEAFF
-	-	14	TRBV6-5	TRBJ2-5	TGTGCCAGCAGTTTTTTCCAGGGAGGCGAGACCCAGTACTTC	CASSFFQGGETQYF
-	-	13	TRBV6-1	TRBJ1-1	TGTGCCAGCAGTGAAGTCGGGGAGGTAGAAGCTTTCTTT	CASSEVGEVEAFF
few	TRBD1	14	TRBV28	TRBJ1-1	TGTGCCAGCAGTACGAGACAGGGATCCACTGAAGCTTTCTTT	CASSTRQGSTEAFF
-	TRBD2	15	TRBV28	TRBJ2-7	TGTGCCAGCAGTTGGGTCGGGAGGAAGGGATACGAGCAGTACTTC	CASSWVGRKGYEQYF
-	TRBD2	14	TRBV2	TRBJ2-3	TGTGCCGGCAGACTAGCGGGGAACACAGATACGCAGTATTTT	CAGRLAGNTDTQYF
-	TRBD1	13	TRBV10-2	TRBJ1-1	TGCGCCAGCATTGAGGGGGCGAACACTGAAGCTTTCTTT	CASIEGANTEAFF
-	TRBD1	16	TRBV10-2	TRBJ1-5	TGCGCCAGCAGTGAAGGGACAGGTTTTTACAATCAGCCCCAGCATTTT	CASSEGTGFYNQPQHF